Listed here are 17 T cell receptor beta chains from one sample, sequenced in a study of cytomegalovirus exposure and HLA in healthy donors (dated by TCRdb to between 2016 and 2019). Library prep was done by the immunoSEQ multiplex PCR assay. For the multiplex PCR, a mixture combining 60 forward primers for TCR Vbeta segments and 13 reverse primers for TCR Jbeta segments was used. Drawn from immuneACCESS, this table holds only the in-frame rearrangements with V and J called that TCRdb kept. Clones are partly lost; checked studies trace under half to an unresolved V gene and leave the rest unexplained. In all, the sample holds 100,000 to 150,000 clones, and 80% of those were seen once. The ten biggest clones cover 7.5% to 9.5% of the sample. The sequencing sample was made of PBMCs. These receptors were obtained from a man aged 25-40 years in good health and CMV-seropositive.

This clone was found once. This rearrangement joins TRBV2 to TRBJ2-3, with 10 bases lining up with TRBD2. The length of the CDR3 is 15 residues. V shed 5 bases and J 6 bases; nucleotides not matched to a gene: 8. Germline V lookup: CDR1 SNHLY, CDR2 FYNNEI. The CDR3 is CASSLYSGGQDTQYF. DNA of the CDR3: TGTGCCAGCAGTTTATATAGCGGGGGGCAGGATACGCAGTATTTT.

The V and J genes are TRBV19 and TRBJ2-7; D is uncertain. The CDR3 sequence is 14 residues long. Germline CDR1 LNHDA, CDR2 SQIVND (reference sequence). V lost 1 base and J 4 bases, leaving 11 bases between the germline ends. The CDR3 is CASSIGAEMYEQYF. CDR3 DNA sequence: TGTGCCAGTAGTATAGGGGCCGAGATGTACGAGCAGTACTTC. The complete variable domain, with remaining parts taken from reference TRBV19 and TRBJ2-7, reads DGGITQSPKYLFRKEGQNVTLSCEQNLNHDAMYWYRQDPGQGLRLIYYSQIVNDFQKGDIAEGYSVSREKKESFPLTVTSAQKNPTAFYLCASSIGAEMYEQYFGPGTRLTVT.

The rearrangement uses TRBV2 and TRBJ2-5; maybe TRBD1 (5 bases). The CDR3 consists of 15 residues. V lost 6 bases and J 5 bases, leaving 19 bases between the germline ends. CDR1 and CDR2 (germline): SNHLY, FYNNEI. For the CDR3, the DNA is TGTGCCAGCAGCCCACGCCCAGGGCTGCAGGAGACCCAGTACTTC. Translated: CASSPRPGLQETQYF.

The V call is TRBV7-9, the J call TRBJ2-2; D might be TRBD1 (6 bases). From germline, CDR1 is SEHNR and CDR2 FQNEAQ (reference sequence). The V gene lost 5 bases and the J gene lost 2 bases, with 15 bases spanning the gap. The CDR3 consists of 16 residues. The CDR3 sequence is CASSPQGTPNTGELFF. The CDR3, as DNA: TGTGCCAGCAGCCCGCAGGGGACACCAAACACCGGGGAGCTGTTTTTT. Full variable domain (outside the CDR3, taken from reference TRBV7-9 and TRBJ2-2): DTGVSQNPRHKITKRGQNVTFRCDPISEHNRLYWYRQTLGQGPEFLTYFQNEAQLEKSRLLSDRFSAERPKGSFSTLEIQRTEQGDSAMYLCASSPQGTPNTGELFFGEGSRLTVL.

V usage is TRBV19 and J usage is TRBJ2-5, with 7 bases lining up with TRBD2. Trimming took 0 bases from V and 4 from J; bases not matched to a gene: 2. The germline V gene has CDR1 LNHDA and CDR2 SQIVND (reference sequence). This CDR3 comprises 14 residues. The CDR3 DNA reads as TGTGCCAGTAGTATAGATCGGACTAGAGAGACCCAGTACTTC. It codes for CASSIDRTRETQYF.

The CDR3 nucleotides read TGTGCCAGTAGGAGTAACAGGGGAGGCACTGAAGCTTTCTTT. Translated, it gives CASRSNRGGTEAFF. J is TRBJ1-1 and V is TRBV19; 7 bases line up with TRBD1. Germline loops: CDR1 LNHDA, CDR2 SQIVND (reference sequence). The CDR3 is 14 residues long. V was pared by 6 bases and J by 4 bases, with 8 bases of the junction left unmatched.

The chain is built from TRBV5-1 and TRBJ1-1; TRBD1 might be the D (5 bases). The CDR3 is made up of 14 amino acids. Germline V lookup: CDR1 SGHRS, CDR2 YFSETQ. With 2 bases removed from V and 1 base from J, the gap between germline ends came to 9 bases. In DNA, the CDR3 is TGCGCCAGCAGCTTCGGCAGGGAGAACACTGAAGCTTTCTTT. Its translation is CASSFGRENTEAFF.

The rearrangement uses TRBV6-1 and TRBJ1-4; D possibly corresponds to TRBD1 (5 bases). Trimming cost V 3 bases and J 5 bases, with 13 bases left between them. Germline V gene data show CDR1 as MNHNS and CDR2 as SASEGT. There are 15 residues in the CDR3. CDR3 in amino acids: CASSDSRVGNEKLFF. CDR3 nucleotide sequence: TGTGCCAGCAGTGATAGCAGGGTGGGGAATGAAAAACTGTTTTTT.

This chain's CDR3 is CASIPTPGVYEQYF. For the CDR3, the DNA is TGTGCCAGCATCCCCACCCCAGGTGTCTACGAGCAGTACTTC. The gene calls are TRBV28 and TRBJ2-5; unclear D gene. The closer fit of TRBJ2-7 to the DNA end suggests the J call may be wrong. The CDR3 extends over 14 amino acids. Per germline, CDR1 MDHEN and CDR2 SYDVKM.

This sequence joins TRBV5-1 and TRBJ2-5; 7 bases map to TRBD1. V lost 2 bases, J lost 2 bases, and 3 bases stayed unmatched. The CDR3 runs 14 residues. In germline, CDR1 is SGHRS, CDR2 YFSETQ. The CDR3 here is CASSLWDRQETQYF. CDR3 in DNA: TGCGCCAGCAGCTTATGGGACAGACAAGAGACCCAGTACTTC.

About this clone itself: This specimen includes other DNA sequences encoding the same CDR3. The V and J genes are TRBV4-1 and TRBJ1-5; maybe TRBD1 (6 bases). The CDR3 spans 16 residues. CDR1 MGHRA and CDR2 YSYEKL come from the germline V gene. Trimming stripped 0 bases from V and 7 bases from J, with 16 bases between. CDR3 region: CASSQDGAGGLQPQHF. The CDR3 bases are TGCGCCAGCAGCCAAGATGGTGCGGGGGGGCTACAGCCCCAGCATTTT.

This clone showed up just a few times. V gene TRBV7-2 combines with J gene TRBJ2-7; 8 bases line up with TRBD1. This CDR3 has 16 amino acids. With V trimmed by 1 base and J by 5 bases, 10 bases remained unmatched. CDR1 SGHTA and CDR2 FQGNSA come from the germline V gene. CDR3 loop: CASSLGDRRPSDEQYF. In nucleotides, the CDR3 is TGTGCCAGCAGCTTAGGGGACAGGCGCCCTAGCGACGAGCAGTACTTC.

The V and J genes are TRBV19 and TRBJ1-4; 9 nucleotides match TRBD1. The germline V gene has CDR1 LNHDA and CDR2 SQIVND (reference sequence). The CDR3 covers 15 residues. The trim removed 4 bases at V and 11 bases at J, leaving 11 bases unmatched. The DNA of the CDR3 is TGTGCCAGTAGTACCCCCGGGACAGGGAACGAGAAACTGTTTTTT. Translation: CASSTPGTGNEKLFF.

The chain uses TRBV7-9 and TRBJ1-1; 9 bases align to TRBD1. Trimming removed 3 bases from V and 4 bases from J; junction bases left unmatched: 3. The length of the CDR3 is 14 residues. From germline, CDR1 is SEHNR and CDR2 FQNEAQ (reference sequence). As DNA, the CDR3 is TGTGCCAGCAGCTTTAACAGGGGGCTCACTGAAGCTTTCTTT. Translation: CASSFNRGLTEAFF.

The CDR3 DNA follows: TGTGCCAGCACCTCTGAGGGGGACACCCAGCATTTT. It encodes CASTSEGDTQHF. The chain recombines TRBV2 with TRBJ1-5, with a tentative D call TRBD1 (6 bases). This CDR3 has 12 amino acids. CDR1 is SNHLY, CDR2 FYNNEI, per germline. V was shortened by 7 bases and J by 11 bases, with 15 bases between the two germline ends.

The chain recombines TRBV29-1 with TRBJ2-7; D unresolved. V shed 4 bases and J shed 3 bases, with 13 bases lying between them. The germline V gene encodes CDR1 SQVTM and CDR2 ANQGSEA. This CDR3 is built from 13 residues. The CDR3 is CSVVEGGNYEQYF. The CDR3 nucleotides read TGCAGCGTTGTAGAAGGCGGCAACTACGAGCAGTACTTC.

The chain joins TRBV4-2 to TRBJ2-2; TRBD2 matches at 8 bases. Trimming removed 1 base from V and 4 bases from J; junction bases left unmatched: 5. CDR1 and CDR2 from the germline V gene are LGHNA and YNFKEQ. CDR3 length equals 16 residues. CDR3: CASSQGSGGGTGELFF. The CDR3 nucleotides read TGTGCCAGCAGCCAAGGAAGCGGGGGTGGCACCGGGGAGCTGTTTTTT.